Given below is one T cell receptor beta chain in context. Original data processing: Cell counts per sample came from amplifying reference gene primers. Produced via immunoSEQ multiplex PCR; TCRdb's table is partial and in-frame only. The V and J calls and clone size are taken from that table; D and trimming were inferred from the DNA. The sample consists of a few hundred thousand clones, roughly 87% of them appearing once. CDR3 length: 13 residues. V gave up 7 bases and J gave up 1 base; unmatched junction bases: 1. Germline V gives CDR1 SNHLY, CDR2 FYNNEI. This sample is part of a study of blood T cell repertoires in COVID-19.

This clonotype was obtained from a woman in her 40s who had recovered from COVID-19. The specimen sequenced was peripheral blood. V usage is TRBV2 and J usage is TRBJ2-3, with TRBD1 identical over 8 bases. The CDR3 is CASTGQGTDTQYF. CDR3 nucleotide sequence: TGTGCCAGCACGGGACAGGGCACAGATACGCAGTATTTT.